The 17 T cell receptor beta chains in this list originate from one sample, sequenced in a study of cytomegalovirus exposure and HLA in healthy donors. 13 Jbeta primers and 60 Vbeta primers were used for the PCR. Profiling relied on immunoSEQ multiplex PCR, and the TCRdb table lists in-frame clones only, not all of them. Of about 130,000 clones listed, about 10% are singletons. Source material: PBMCs. Receptors were obtained from a woman under 30 in good health and CMV-seropositive.

In its sample, this clone was seen a few times. The chain links TRBV5-1 to TRBJ2-7, with 10 bases aligning to TRBD1. CDR1 and CDR2 from the germline V gene are SGHRS and YFSETQ. The CDR3 has 13 residues. V was clipped by 4 bases and J by 6 bases; unmatched bases: 4. CDR3 loop: CASSRDRGSEQYF. The CDR3 DNA sequence: TGCGCCAGCAGCCGGGACAGGGGTAGCGAGCAGTACTTC.

Only a few counts were recorded for this clone. The gene calls are TRBV28 and TRBJ1-4; D perhaps matches TRBD1 (6 bases). V was clipped by 5 bases and J by 6 bases, with 19 bases between them. The CDR3 sequence is 16 residues long. Per the germline V gene, CDR1 is MDHEN and CDR2 is SYDVKM. The CDR3 loop is CASSREYRVSYEKLFF. DNA of the CDR3: TGTGCCAGCAGTCGCGAATACAGGGTTTCTTATGAAAAACTGTTTTTT.

The genes are TRBV19 and TRBJ1-2; 8 bases fit TRBD1. Germline assignment: CDR1 LNHDA and CDR2 SQIVND (reference sequence). V shed 4 bases, J shed 7 bases, and the junction held 5 bases outside the gene matches. The CDR3 length is 13 residues. The CDR3 DNA reads TGTGCCAGTAGTACGGCAGGGGGCCGTGGCTACACCTTC. Residues: CASSTAGGRGYTF.

This chain connects TRBV30 to TRBJ1-5, with D possibly being TRBD1 (5 bases). There are 15 residues in the CDR3. With 2 bases removed from V and 5 bases from J, the gap between germline ends came to 16 bases. Germline V gene lookup returns CDR1 GTSNPN and CDR2 SVGIG (reference sequence). CDR3 sequence reads: CAWSWQGNHDQPQHF. CDR3 nucleotide sequence: TGTGCCTGGAGTTGGCAGGGAAACCATGATCAGCCCCAGCATTTT.

A few counts support this clone. The chain couples TRBV7-8 to TRBJ2-1; 10 bases agree with TRBD1. Unmatched junction bases numbered 7, after V lost 5 bases and J lost 6 bases. Germline V CDR1 and CDR2: SGHVS, FQNEAQ. This CDR3 is 15 amino acids long. The CDR3 spells CASSPGTGVTNEQFF. The DNA of the CDR3 is TGTGCCAGCAGCCCCGGGACAGGGGTCACCAATGAGCAGTTCTTC.

This clone was observed a handful of times. The CDR3 spells CASSLTGPNTGELFF. The CDR3 region has the DNA TGTGCCAGCAGCTTAACTGGTCCTAACACCGGGGAGCTGTTTTTT. This chain connects TRBV7-6 to TRBJ2-2; no clear D. This CDR3 region has 15 residues. Germline CDR1 is SGHVS and CDR2 is FNYEAQ. Trimming took 2 bases from V and 2 from J, leaving 9 bases between them.

The sample holds a few counts of this clone. The chain employs TRBV7-2 and TRBJ1-3; 8 nucleotides agree with TRBD1. Germline V gene lookup returns CDR1 SGHTA and CDR2 FQGNSA. The trim removed 5 bases at V and 2 bases at J, leaving 17 bases unmatched. The length of the CDR3 is 19 residues. CDR3 sequence: CASSPGPDRALYTGNTIYF. The CDR3 DNA is TGTGCCAGCAGCCCAGGACCGGACAGGGCGTTGTATACTGGAAACACCATATATTTT.

This clone was seen more than once but under ten times. This chain links TRBV28 with TRBJ1-1; D is undetermined. The CDR3 sequence is 15 residues long. Germline V gene sequence: CDR1 MDHEN, CDR2 SYDVKM. With 7 bases removed from V and 0 bases from J, the gap between germline ends came to 15 bases. The CDR3 DNA sequence: TGTGCCAGCATTATGGGAGGCCCTGTGAACACTGAAGCTTTCTTT. This codes for CASIMGGPVNTEAFF. Together with reference TRBV28 and TRBJ1-1, the CDR3 gives the full variable domain: DVKVTQSSRYLVKRTGEKVFLECVQDMDHENMFWYRQDPGLGLRLIYFSYDVKMKEKGDIPEGYSVSREKKERFSLILESASTNQTSMYLCASIMGGPVNTEAFFGQGTRLTVV.

V gene TRBV29-1 combines with J gene TRBJ2-1; 14 bases map to TRBD2. The CDR3 is 16 amino acids. The trim removed 6 bases at V and 8 bases at J, leaving 12 bases unmatched. Germline loops: CDR1 SQVTM, CDR2 ANQGSEA. DNA of the CDR3: TGCAGCGTCCACTCGGGGACTAGCGGGAGACTCTATGAGCAGTTCTTC. The encoded protein is CSVHSGTSGRLYEQFF.

This chain links TRBV14 with TRBJ1-1; D gene ambiguous. The CDR3 spans 14 residues. Trimming pared 6 bases from V and 4 bases from J, leaving 15 bases between. In germline, CDR1 is SGHDN, CDR2 FVKESK. In DNA, the CDR3 is TGTGCCAGCAGGGCAAGCGGGTCTGGCACTGAAGCTTTCTTT. This translates into CASRASGSGTEAFF. Drawing the rest from reference TRBV14 and TRBJ1-1, the complete variable domain is EAGVTQFPSHSVIEKGQTVTLRCDPISGHDNLYWYRRVMGKEIKFLLHFVKESKQDESGMPNNRFLAERTGGTYSTLKVQPAELEDSGVYFCASRASGSGTEAFFGQGTRLTVV.

This clone has more than one count but fewer than ten. V gene TRBV10-3 combines with J gene TRBJ1-1, with TRBD1 as a possible D gene (6 bases). The V and J ends lost 8 bases and 3 bases respectively, with 10 bases between them. Germline CDR1 is ENHRY and CDR2 is SYGVKD. The CDR3 runs to 12 residues. The DNA for the CDR3 is TGTGCCATCGGTTGGACAGACACTGAAGCTTTCTTT. It yields the protein CAIGWTDTEAFF.

The CDR3 coding sequence is TGTGCCATCAGGGGGGGACCTAACTATGGCTACACCTTC. Translated, it gives CAIRGGPNYGYTF. The chain uses TRBV10-3 and TRBJ1-2; D perhaps matches TRBD1 (5 bases). Germline V gene data show CDR1 as ENHRY and CDR2 as SYGVKD. With 6 bases removed from V and 0 bases from J, the gap between germline ends came to 8 bases. There are 13 residues in the CDR3.

This clone showed up just a few times. V is TRBV7-9 and J is TRBJ2-7; D not certain. Germline V gives CDR1 SEHNR, CDR2 FQNEAQ (reference sequence). This CDR3 is built from 13 residues. Trimming took off 7 bases at V and 5 bases at J, with 15 bases between the two ends. The DNA for the CDR3 is TGTGCCAGCACCCAACTTGCGAAAAACGAGCAGTACTTC. Residues: CASTQLAKNEQYF.

This sequence joins TRBV5-4 and TRBJ2-2, with D perhaps matching TRBD2 (5 bases). The V end was cut by 4 bases, the J end by 5 bases, with 12 bases between. There are 14 residues in the CDR3. CDR1 is SGHNT and CDR2 is YYREEE in the germline V gene (reference sequence). The CDR3 region has the DNA TGTGCCAGCAGCCCATCGACTACGACCGGGGAGCTGTTTTTT. Translated: CASSPSTTTGELFF.

V and J are TRBV10-3 and TRBJ2-1, with a tentative D call TRBD2 (6 bases). Germline CDR1 and CDR2: ENHRY and SYGVKD. The CDR3 length is 10 residues. Trimming pared 10 bases from V and 6 bases from J, leaving 7 bases between. CDR3 loop: CATGANEQFF. The CDR3 nucleotides are TGTGCCACGGGAGCCAATGAGCAGTTCTTC.

This sequence joins TRBV29-1 and TRBJ2-4; 7 bases fit TRBD1. The length of the CDR3 is 18 residues. Germline values: CDR1 SQVTM, CDR2 ANQGSEA. The trim removed 6 bases at V and 0 bases at J, leaving 17 bases unmatched. The CDR3 here is CSVRLGTEYVEAKNIQYF. The CDR3 DNA follows: TGCAGCGTGCGTCTTGGGACAGAGTACGTTGAAGCCAAAAACATTCAGTACTTC.

The chain links TRBV6-5 to TRBJ2-2; 7 positions agree with TRBD2. Trimming removed 10 bases from V and 7 bases from J; junction bases left unmatched: 12. Per germline, CDR1 MNHEY and CDR2 SVGAGI. The CDR3 sequence is 14 residues long. The CDR3 DNA sequence: TGTGCCACCTCGTCGGCGGGAGCGGTCGGGGAGCTGTTTTTT. Translation: CATSSAGAVGELFF.